The clone carrying this T cell receptor beta chain came up a few times. This sample was taken from a study of response to subunit inactivated influenza vaccine. CDR1 LGHNA and CDR2 YNFKEQ come from the germline V gene. V was cut by 1 base and J by 3 bases, with 10 bases left in between. The CDR3 sequence is 15 residues long. One entry per CDR3 protein results from TCRdb running MiXCR on the RT-PCR reads. The sample holds 500,000 to 750,000 distinct CDR3 sequences, 14% seen once. The source was PBMCs from blood, collected approximately 12 days after vaccination. This receptor was taken from a man in his fifties who received an inactivated influenza vaccine. This chain links TRBV4-2 with TRBJ2-1; TRBD2 is a possible D gene (6 bases). In DNA, the CDR3 is TGTGCCAGCAGCCAAGGTTCTAGCGACTACAATGAGCAGTTCTTC. Protein sequence: CASSQGSSDYNEQFF.